A selection of T cell receptor beta chains follows, all from one sample in a study of blood T cell repertoires in COVID-19. Repertoires were generated with immunoSEQ multiplex PCR, while TCRdb's copy carries only in-frame clones and drops some. There are 62,000 or so clones in the sample; roughly 82% occur only once, and 5% to 5.5% lies in the top ten. The sequenced material came from peripheral blood. The receptors come from a human donor in a cohort sampled during active COVID-19. CDR3s include the opening cysteine and the closing phenylalanine or tryptophan. The D gene is left open where the match is weak. Some rows mark clone size as missing; the rest say once, few, many or name a class of expanded clone.

CDR3aa: CTSSHPGQNSYEQYF
CDR3nt: TGCACCAGCAGCCACCCCGGACAGAACTCCTACGAGCAGTACTTC
d_gene: -
abundance: -
j_gene: TRBJ2-7
v_gene: TRBV1

CDR3aa: CACPRGGRYNEQFF
CDR3nt: TGTGCCTGTCCTCGGGGGGGTCGGTACAATGAGCAGTTCTTC
d_gene: TRBD2
abundance: -
j_gene: TRBJ2-1
v_gene: TRBV30

CDR3aa: CASSRLTGASNTEAFF
CDR3nt: TGCGCCAGCAGCCGTCTTACTGGGGCCTCGAACACTGAAGCTTTCTTT
d_gene: -
abundance: -
j_gene: TRBJ1-1
v_gene: TRBV4-1

CDR3aa: CASSSFGQGSSPLHF
CDR3nt: TGTGCCAGCAGTTCATTTGGACAGGGGAGCTCACCCCTCCACTTT
d_gene: TRBD1
abundance: -
j_gene: TRBJ1-6
v_gene: TRBV6-2/TRBV6-3

CDR3aa: CASSKDSETQYF
CDR3nt: TGTGCCAGCAGCAAAGACTCAGAGACCCAGTACTTC
d_gene: -
abundance: -
j_gene: TRBJ2-5
v_gene: TRBV11-1

CDR3aa: CASSYGLTQYF
CDR3nt: TGTGCCAGCAGTTACGGGCTGACCCAGTACTTC
d_gene: -
abundance: many
j_gene: TRBJ2-5
v_gene: TRBV6-5

CDR3aa: CASSMGRRDPADTQYF
CDR3nt: TGTGCCAGCAGCATGGGACGGAGGGACCCCGCAGATACGCAGTATTTT
d_gene: -
abundance: few
j_gene: TRBJ2-3
v_gene: TRBV11-3

CDR3aa: CASSQGLLAGGLEETQYF
CDR3nt: TGTGCCAGCAGCCAAGGGCTCTTAGCGGGGGGGCTTGAGGAGACCCAGTACTTC
d_gene: TRBD2
abundance: -
j_gene: TRBJ2-5
v_gene: TRBV3-1/TRBV3-2

CDR3aa: CASSLGDRTGNEQFF
CDR3nt: TGCGCCAGCAGCTTGGGAGACAGGACTGGAAATGAGCAGTTCTTC
d_gene: -
abundance: -
j_gene: TRBJ2-1
v_gene: TRBV5-1

CDR3aa: CASSVGTFSGNTIYF
CDR3nt: TGTGCCAGCAGCGTAGGTACTTTCTCTGGAAACACCATATATTTT
d_gene: -
abundance: -
j_gene: TRBJ1-3
v_gene: TRBV9

CDR3aa: CSVGQDSKYGYTF
CDR3nt: TGCAGCGTGGGACAGGACAGTAAATATGGCTACACCTTC
d_gene: TRBD1
abundance: -
j_gene: TRBJ1-2
v_gene: TRBV29-1

CDR3aa: CASSLGPGTSGGSPKTQYF
CDR3nt: TGCGCCAGCAGCTTGGGTCCCGGGACTAGCGGGGGGTCCCCCAAGACCCAGTACTTC
d_gene: TRBD2
abundance: -
j_gene: TRBJ2-5
v_gene: TRBV5-1

CDR3aa: CASSPPDRPGELFF
CDR3nt: TGTGCCAGCTCACCACCCGACAGGCCCGGGGAGCTGTTTTTT
d_gene: -
abundance: -
j_gene: TRBJ2-2
v_gene: TRBV18

CDR3aa: CASSSIAGGMETQYF
CDR3nt: TGTGCCAGCAGCTCGATAGCGGGGGGGATGGAGACCCAGTACTTC
d_gene: TRBD2
abundance: -
j_gene: TRBJ2-5
v_gene: TRBV11-2

CDR3aa: CASSQDRGKGYEQYF
CDR3nt: TGTGCCAGCAGCCAAGATCGGGGGAAGGGCTACGAGCAGTACTTC
d_gene: -
abundance: few
j_gene: TRBJ2-7
v_gene: TRBV14

CDR3aa: CASRKLAGGSSGELFF
CDR3nt: TGTGCCAGCAGAAAACTAGCGGGGGGTTCGAGCGGGGAGCTGTTTTTT
d_gene: TRBD2
abundance: -
j_gene: TRBJ2-2
v_gene: TRBV7-2

CDR3aa: CASSSRTGREQYF
CDR3nt: TGTGCCAGCAGCTCCCGGACAGGGAGAGAGCAGTACTTC
d_gene: TRBD1
abundance: -
j_gene: TRBJ2-7
v_gene: TRBV9

CDR3aa: CANIVRGGTGELFF
CDR3nt: TGTGCCAACATCGTTAGGGGAGGCACCGGGGAGCTGTTTTTT
d_gene: -
abundance: once
j_gene: TRBJ2-2
v_gene: TRBV2

CDR3aa: CAIGSQGSSPLHF
CDR3nt: TGTGCCATCGGCAGCCAGGGTTCCTCACCCCTCCACTTT
d_gene: -
abundance: -
j_gene: TRBJ1-6
v_gene: TRBV19

CDR3aa: CASSLRGTGSTDTQYF
CDR3nt: TGTGCCAGCAGCTTAAGGGGGACAGGGAGCACAGATACGCAGTATTTT
d_gene: TRBD1
abundance: -
j_gene: TRBJ2-3
v_gene: TRBV7-8

CDR3aa: CASSLGSNEQFF
CDR3nt: TGTGCCAGCAGCTTAGGTAGCAATGAGCAGTTCTTC
d_gene: -
abundance: -
j_gene: TRBJ2-1
v_gene: TRBV7-6

CDR3aa: CSGREAETQYF
CDR3nt: TGCAGCGGACGGGAGGCAGAGACCCAGTACTTC
d_gene: TRBD2
abundance: -
j_gene: TRBJ2-5
v_gene: TRBV29-1

CDR3aa: CASSIDFTRSNEQFF
CDR3nt: TGTGCCAGTAGTATAGACTTTACGAGGTCCAATGAGCAGTTCTTC
d_gene: -
abundance: -
j_gene: TRBJ2-1
v_gene: TRBV19

CDR3aa: CASSSPTLSSYEQYF
CDR3nt: TGTGCCAGCAGTTCCCCGACACTCAGCTCCTACGAGCAGTACTTC
d_gene: -
abundance: -
j_gene: TRBJ2-7
v_gene: TRBV6-6

CDR3aa: CASSPRYNEQFF
CDR3nt: TGTGCCAGCAGTCCTAGATACAATGAGCAGTTCTTC
d_gene: -
abundance: -
j_gene: TRBJ2-1
v_gene: TRBV28

CDR3aa: CASSAPGTSGGAPQYF
CDR3nt: TGTGCCAGCAGCGCCCCCGGGACTAGCGGGGGGGCCCCGCAGTATTTT
d_gene: TRBD2
abundance: -
j_gene: TRBJ2-3
v_gene: TRBV9

CDR3aa: CASSKPRSGQETQYF
CDR3nt: TGTGCCAGTAGCAAACCCCGGAGCGGGCAAGAGACCCAGTACTTC
d_gene: -
abundance: -
j_gene: TRBJ2-5
v_gene: TRBV19

CDR3aa: CASSRWGGETQYF
CDR3nt: TGTGCCAGCAGCCGTTGGGGGGGGGAGACCCAGTACTTC
d_gene: TRBD2
abundance: -
j_gene: TRBJ2-5
v_gene: TRBV6-2/TRBV6-3

CDR3aa: CASSLVEDTQYF
CDR3nt: TGCGCCAGCAGCTTGGTAGAAGATACGCAGTATTTT
d_gene: -
abundance: few
j_gene: TRBJ2-3
v_gene: TRBV5-1

CDR3aa: CASSQEVGGDSYGYTF
CDR3nt: TGTGCCAGCAGCCAAGAAGTAGGGGGTGATAGCTATGGCTACACCTTC
d_gene: -
abundance: -
j_gene: TRBJ1-2
v_gene: TRBV3-1/TRBV3-2

CDR3aa: CASSGGQLYGYTF
CDR3nt: TGTGCCAGCAGTGGGGGACAGCTCTATGGCTACACCTTC
d_gene: TRBD1
abundance: -
j_gene: TRBJ1-2
v_gene: TRBV25-1

CDR3aa: CASRRQGVDTQYF
CDR3nt: TGTGCCAGCAGACGACAGGGGGTAGATACGCAGTATTTT
d_gene: TRBD1
abundance: -
j_gene: TRBJ2-3
v_gene: TRBV5-5

CDR3aa: CASSESRGTRDTQYF
CDR3nt: TGTGCCAGCAGTGAATCCCGGGGGACGAGAGATACGCAGTATTTT
d_gene: -
abundance: -
j_gene: TRBJ2-3
v_gene: TRBV2

CDR3aa: CASGGAVSNTGELFF
CDR3nt: TGTGCTAGTGGGGGGGCGGTCAGCAACACCGGGGAGCTGTTTTTT
d_gene: -
abundance: -
j_gene: TRBJ2-2
v_gene: TRBV12-5

CDR3aa: CASSLAEAGGAQFF
CDR3nt: TGCGCCAGCAGCTTGGCCGAGGCGGGGGGCGCCCAGTTCTTC
d_gene: TRBD2
abundance: -
j_gene: TRBJ2-1
v_gene: TRBV5-1

CDR3aa: CASSQRGLDYGYTF
CDR3nt: TGCGCCAGCAGCCAGCGGGGGCTTGACTATGGCTACACCTTC
d_gene: -
abundance: -
j_gene: TRBJ1-2
v_gene: TRBV4-1

CDR3aa: CASSQDKKGGAWRTQYF
CDR3nt: TGTGCCAGCAGCCAAGATAAGAAGGGGGGGGCCTGGAGGACGCAGTATTTT
d_gene: -
abundance: -
j_gene: TRBJ2-3
v_gene: TRBV4-2

CDR3aa: CASSQATGSSNQPQHF
CDR3nt: TGTGCCAGCAGCCAAGCCACGGGGTCTAGCAATCAGCCCCAGCATTTT
d_gene: -
abundance: -
j_gene: TRBJ1-5
v_gene: TRBV4-2

CDR3aa: CASSLASGYSPLHF
CDR3nt: TGTGCCAGCAGCTTGGCGTCCGGGTATTCACCCCTCCACTTT
d_gene: -
abundance: once
j_gene: TRBJ1-6
v_gene: TRBV5-4

CDR3aa: CASSEGPEPQHF
CDR3nt: TGTGCCAGCAGCGAGGGCCCTGAGCCCCAGCATTTT
d_gene: -
abundance: -
j_gene: TRBJ1-5
v_gene: TRBV2

CDR3aa: CAWSVIGGQPQHF
CDR3nt: TGTGCCTGGAGTGTAATCGGAGGACAGCCCCAGCATTTT
d_gene: -
abundance: -
j_gene: TRBJ1-5
v_gene: TRBV30

CDR3aa: CASSEYSGQGNSGELFF
CDR3nt: TGTGCCAGTAGTGAATATTCGGGACAGGGGAATTCCGGGGAGCTGTTTTTT
d_gene: TRBD1
abundance: -
j_gene: TRBJ2-2
v_gene: TRBV19

CDR3aa: CASSEEHQGPGYTF
CDR3nt: TGTGCCAGCAGTGAAGAACATCAGGGGCCTGGCTACACCTTC
d_gene: -
abundance: -
j_gene: TRBJ1-2
v_gene: TRBV2

CDR3aa: CASSVDAGLNTEAFF
CDR3nt: TGTGCCAGCAGCGTAGACGCAGGGTTGAACACTGAAGCTTTCTTT
d_gene: -
abundance: -
j_gene: TRBJ1-1
v_gene: TRBV9

CDR3aa: CAWSTSDTSVNSPLHF
CDR3nt: TGTGCCTGGAGTACCTCGGACACTTCAGTTAATTCACCCCTCCACTTT
d_gene: -
abundance: -
j_gene: TRBJ1-6
v_gene: TRBV30

CDR3aa: CASSLGQANTEAFF
CDR3nt: TGTGCCAGCAGCTTAGGCCAGGCGAACACTGAAGCTTTCTTT
d_gene: -
abundance: -
j_gene: TRBJ1-1
v_gene: TRBV13

CDR3aa: CASSHQTGTAPNYGYTF
CDR3nt: TGTGCCAGCAGCCACCAAACCGGGACAGCTCCTAACTATGGCTACACCTTC
d_gene: TRBD1
abundance: few
j_gene: TRBJ1-2
v_gene: TRBV4-2

CDR3aa: CASSLEGLRDTGELFF
CDR3nt: TGTGCCAGCAGCTTAGAAGGGTTGCGGGACACCGGGGAGCTGTTTTTT
d_gene: -
abundance: -
j_gene: TRBJ2-2
v_gene: TRBV7-6

CDR3aa: CASSLVSGATDTQYF
CDR3nt: TGCGCCAGCAGCTTGGTTAGCGGGGCCACAGATACGCAGTATTTT
d_gene: TRBD2
abundance: -
j_gene: TRBJ2-3
v_gene: TRBV5-1

CDR3aa: CASRSKQGNEKLFF
CDR3nt: TGTGCCAGCAGATCCAAACAGGGAAATGAAAAACTGTTTTTT
d_gene: -
abundance: -
j_gene: TRBJ1-4
v_gene: TRBV7-9

CDR3aa: CASSIGGPSNQPQHF
CDR3nt: TGTGCCAGTAGTATAGGAGGGCCTAGCAATCAGCCCCAGCATTTT
d_gene: -
abundance: -
j_gene: TRBJ1-5
v_gene: TRBV19

CDR3aa: CASSLEQWTGGGEQYF
CDR3nt: TGCGCCAGCAGCTTGGAGCAATGGACAGGGGGCGGCGAGCAGTACTTC
d_gene: TRBD1
abundance: once
j_gene: TRBJ2-7
v_gene: TRBV5-1

CDR3aa: CASSSGTWEETQYF
CDR3nt: TGTGCCAGCAGCTCGGGAACCTGGGAAGAGACCCAGTACTTC
d_gene: -
abundance: -
j_gene: TRBJ2-5
v_gene: TRBV7-6

CDR3aa: CASSPAGQGVHGYTF
CDR3nt: TGTGCCAGCAGTCCGGCAGGACAGGGGGTCCATGGCTACACCTTC
d_gene: TRBD1
abundance: -
j_gene: TRBJ1-2
v_gene: TRBV6-2/TRBV6-3

CDR3aa: CASSKGQREGRQPQHF
CDR3nt: TGTGCCAGCAGCAAAGGCCAGCGGGAGGGGCGGCAGCCCCAGCATTTT
d_gene: -
abundance: -
j_gene: TRBJ1-5
v_gene: TRBV21-1

CDR3aa: CASSSTGADTEAFF
CDR3nt: TGTGCCAGCAGCTCGACAGGGGCTGACACTGAAGCTTTCTTT
d_gene: TRBD1
abundance: large
j_gene: TRBJ1-1
v_gene: TRBV7-6

CDR3aa: CASREMRTGNTEAFF
CDR3nt: TGTGCCAGCAGGGAAATGCGGACAGGGAACACTGAAGCTTTCTTT
d_gene: TRBD1
abundance: few
j_gene: TRBJ1-1
v_gene: TRBV2

CDR3aa: CASSPSTAYFYGYTF
CDR3nt: TGTGCCAGCTCACCCTCTACAGCCTACTTCTATGGCTACACCTTC
d_gene: -
abundance: -
j_gene: TRBJ1-2
v_gene: TRBV18

CDR3aa: CASSSTGAYGYTF
CDR3nt: TGTGCCAGCAGTTCGACAGGGGCCTATGGCTACACCTTC
d_gene: TRBD1
abundance: -
j_gene: TRBJ1-2
v_gene: TRBV6-2/TRBV6-3